This TCR beta chain stems from a study of cytomegalovirus exposure and HLA in healthy donors. Study overall: In a previous analysis, around 110 million unique TCR beta sequences were found from 150 million to 200 million T cells.

Both 60 Vbeta primers and 13 Jbeta primers went into the PCR. Profiled with immunoSEQ multiplex PCR; TCRdb holds only in-frame clones, not every one. Found here are about 160,000 clones, around nine tenths of them singletons; the top ten hold 1.5% to 2%. The CDR3 is made up of 14 amino acids. The germline CDR1 and CDR2 sequences are MNHNS and SASEGT. The ends were cut back, 4 bases at V and 3 bases at J, with 13 bases in the middle. This chain connects TRBV6-1 to TRBJ2-7, with a weak D call TRBD1 (6 bases). The receptor was derived from a woman under 30 in good health and CMV-seronegative. Input material: PBMCs. For the CDR3, the DNA is TGTGCCAGCAGTGTTCGGACAGCGGACTACGAGCAGTACTTC. Its protein is CASSVRTADYEQYF.